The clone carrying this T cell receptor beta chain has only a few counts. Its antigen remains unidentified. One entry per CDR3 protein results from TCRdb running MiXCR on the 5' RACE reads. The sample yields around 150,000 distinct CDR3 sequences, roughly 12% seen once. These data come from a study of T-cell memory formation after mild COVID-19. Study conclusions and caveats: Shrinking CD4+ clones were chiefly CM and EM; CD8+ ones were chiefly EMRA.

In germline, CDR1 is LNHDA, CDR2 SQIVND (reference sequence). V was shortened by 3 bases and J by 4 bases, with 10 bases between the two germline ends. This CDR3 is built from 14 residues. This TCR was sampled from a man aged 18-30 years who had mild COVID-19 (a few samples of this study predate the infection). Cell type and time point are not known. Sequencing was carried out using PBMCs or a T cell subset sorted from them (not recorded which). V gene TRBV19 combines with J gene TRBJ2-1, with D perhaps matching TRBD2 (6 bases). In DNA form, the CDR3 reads TGTGCCAGTAGTATGCGGGGCAAGTACAATGAGCAGTTCTTC. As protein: CASSMRGKYNEQFF.